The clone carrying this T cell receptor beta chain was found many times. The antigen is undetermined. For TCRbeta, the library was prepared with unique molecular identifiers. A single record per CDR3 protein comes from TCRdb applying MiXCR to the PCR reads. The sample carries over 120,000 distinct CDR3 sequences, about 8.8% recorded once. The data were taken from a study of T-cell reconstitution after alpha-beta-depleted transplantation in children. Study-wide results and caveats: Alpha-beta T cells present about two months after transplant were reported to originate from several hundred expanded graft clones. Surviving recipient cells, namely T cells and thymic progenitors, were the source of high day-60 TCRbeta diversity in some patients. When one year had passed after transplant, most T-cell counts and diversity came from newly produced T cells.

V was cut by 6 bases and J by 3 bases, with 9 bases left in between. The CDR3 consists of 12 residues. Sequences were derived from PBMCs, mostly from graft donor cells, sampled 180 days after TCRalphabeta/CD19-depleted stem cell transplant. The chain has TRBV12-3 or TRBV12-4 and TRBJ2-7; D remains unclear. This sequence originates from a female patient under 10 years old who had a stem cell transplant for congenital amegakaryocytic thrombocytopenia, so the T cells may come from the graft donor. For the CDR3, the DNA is TGTGCCAGCAGATCCCTGGGCTACGAGCAGTACTTC. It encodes CASRSLGYEQYF.